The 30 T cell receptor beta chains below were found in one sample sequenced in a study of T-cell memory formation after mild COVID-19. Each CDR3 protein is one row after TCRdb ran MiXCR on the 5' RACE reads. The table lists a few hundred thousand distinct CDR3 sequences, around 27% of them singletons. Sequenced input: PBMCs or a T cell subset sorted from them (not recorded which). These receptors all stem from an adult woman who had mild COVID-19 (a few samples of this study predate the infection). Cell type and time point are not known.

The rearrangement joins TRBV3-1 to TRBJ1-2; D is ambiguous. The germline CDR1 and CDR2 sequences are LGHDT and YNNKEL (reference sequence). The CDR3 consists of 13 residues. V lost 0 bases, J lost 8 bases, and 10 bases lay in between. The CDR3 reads CASSQENFNGYTF. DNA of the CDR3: TGTGCCAGCAGCCAAGAGAACTTTAACGGCTACACCTTC.

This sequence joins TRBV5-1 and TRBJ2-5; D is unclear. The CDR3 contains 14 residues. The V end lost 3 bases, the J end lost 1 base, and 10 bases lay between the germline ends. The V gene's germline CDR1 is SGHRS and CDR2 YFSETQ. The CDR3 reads CASSYNPAQETQYF. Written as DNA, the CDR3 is TGCGCCAGCAGCTACAACCCAGCCCAAGAGACCCAGTACTTC. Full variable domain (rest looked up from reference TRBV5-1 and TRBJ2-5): KAGVTQTPRYLIKTRGQQVTLSCSPISGHRSVSWYQQTPGQGLQFLFEYFSETQRNKGNFPGRFSGRQFSNSRSEMNVSTLELGDSALYLCASSYNPAQETQYFGPGTRLLVL.

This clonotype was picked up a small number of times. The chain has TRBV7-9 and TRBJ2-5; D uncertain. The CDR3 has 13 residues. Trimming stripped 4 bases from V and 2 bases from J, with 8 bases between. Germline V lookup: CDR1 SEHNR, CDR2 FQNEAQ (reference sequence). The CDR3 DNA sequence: TGTGCCAGCAGCTCGCAGGATCAAGAGACCCAGTACTTC. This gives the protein CASSSQDQETQYF.

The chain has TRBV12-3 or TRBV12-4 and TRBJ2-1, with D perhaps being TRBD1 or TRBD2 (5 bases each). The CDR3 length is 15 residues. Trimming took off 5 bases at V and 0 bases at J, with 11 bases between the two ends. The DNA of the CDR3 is TGTGCCAGCAGTGGGGACCCGAGCTCCTACAATGAGCAGTTCTTC. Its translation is CASSGDPSSYNEQFF.

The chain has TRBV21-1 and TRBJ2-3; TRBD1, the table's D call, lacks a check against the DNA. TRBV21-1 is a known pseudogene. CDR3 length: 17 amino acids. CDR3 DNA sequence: TGTGCCAGCAGGTTCGGAATCGGGGGTGGGGCCACAGATACGCAGTATTTT. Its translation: CASRFGIGGGATDTQYF.

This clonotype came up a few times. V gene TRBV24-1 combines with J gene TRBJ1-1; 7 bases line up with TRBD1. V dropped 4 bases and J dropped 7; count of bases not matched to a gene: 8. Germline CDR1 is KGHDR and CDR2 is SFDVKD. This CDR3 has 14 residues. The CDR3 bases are TGTGCCACCAGTGACTCAACAGGGGTGGGTGAAGCTTTCTTT. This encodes CATSDSTGVGEAFF.

The CDR3 is CASSLERGTDTQYF. DNA of the CDR3: TGTGCCAGCAGCTTGGAGAGGGGCACAGATACGCAGTATTTT. The V and J genes are TRBV5-5 and TRBJ2-3, with D possibly TRBD2 on 5 matching bases. Trimming took off 0 bases at V and 1 base at J, with 6 bases between the two ends. The CDR3 length is 14 residues. CDR1 is SGHKS, CDR2 YYEKEE, per germline (reference sequence).

The CDR3 sequence is CASSSPGLAGINEQFF. The CDR3 nucleotides read TGTGCCAGCAGCTCGCCGGGACTAGCGGGAATTAATGAGCAGTTCTTC. The rearrangement joins TRBV7-9 to TRBJ2-1, with TRBD2 identical over 13 bases. The CDR3 contains 16 residues. The J segment lost 7 bases and the V segment lost 4 bases, leaving 7 bases of the junction unmatched. Germline values: CDR1 SEHNR, CDR2 FQNEAQ (reference sequence).

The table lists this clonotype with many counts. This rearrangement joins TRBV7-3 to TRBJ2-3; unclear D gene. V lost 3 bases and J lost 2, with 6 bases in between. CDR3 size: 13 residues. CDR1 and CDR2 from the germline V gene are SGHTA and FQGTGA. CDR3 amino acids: CASSLPPTDTQYF. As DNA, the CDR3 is TGTGCCAGCAGCTTGCCCCCCACAGATACGCAGTATTTT.

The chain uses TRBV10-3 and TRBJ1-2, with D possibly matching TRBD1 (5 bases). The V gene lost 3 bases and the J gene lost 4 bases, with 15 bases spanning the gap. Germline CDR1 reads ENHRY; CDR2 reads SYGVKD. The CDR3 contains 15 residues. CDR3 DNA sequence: TGTGCCATCAGTGAAGAAAAGGGGAAGTCCTATGGCTACACCTTC. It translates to CAISEEKGKSYGYTF.

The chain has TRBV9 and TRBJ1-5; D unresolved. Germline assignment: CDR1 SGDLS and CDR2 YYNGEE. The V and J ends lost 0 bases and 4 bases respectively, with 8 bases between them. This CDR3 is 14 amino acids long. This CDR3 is CASSVGPGNQPQHF. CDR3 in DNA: TGTGCCAGCAGCGTAGGGCCCGGGAATCAGCCCCAGCATTTT.

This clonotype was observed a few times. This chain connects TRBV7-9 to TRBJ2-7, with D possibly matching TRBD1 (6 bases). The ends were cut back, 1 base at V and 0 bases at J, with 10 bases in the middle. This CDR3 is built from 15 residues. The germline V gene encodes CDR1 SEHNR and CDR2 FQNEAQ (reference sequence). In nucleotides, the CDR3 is TGTGCCAGCAGCTTAGTACAGGGTCTCTCCTACGAGCAGTACTTC. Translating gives CASSLVQGLSYEQYF.

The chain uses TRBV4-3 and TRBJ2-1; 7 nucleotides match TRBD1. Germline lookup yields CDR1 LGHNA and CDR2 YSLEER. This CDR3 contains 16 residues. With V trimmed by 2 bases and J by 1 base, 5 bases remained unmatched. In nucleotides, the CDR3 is TGCGCCAGCAGCCAACACAGGGGAGTATCCTACAATGAGCAGTTCTTC. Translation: CASSQHRGVSYNEQFF.

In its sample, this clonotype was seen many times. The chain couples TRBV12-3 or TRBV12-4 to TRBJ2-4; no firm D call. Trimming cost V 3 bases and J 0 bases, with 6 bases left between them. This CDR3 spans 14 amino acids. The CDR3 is CASSFLGAKNIQYF. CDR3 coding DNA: TGTGCCAGCAGTTTTTTAGGAGCCAAAAACATTCAGTACTTC.

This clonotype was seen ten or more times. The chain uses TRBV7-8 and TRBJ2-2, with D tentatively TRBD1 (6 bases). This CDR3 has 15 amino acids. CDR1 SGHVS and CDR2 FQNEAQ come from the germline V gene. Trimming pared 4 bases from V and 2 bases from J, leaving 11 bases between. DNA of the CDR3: TGTGCCAGCAGCTACCAGGACAGAAACACCGGGGAGCTGTTTTTT. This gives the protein CASSYQDRNTGELFF.

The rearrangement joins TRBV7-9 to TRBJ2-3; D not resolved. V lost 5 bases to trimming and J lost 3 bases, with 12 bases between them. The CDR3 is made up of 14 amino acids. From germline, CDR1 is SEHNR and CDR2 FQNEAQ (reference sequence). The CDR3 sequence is CASSVRLGTDTQYF. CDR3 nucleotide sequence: TGTGCCAGCAGCGTTCGCCTAGGAACAGATACGCAGTATTTT. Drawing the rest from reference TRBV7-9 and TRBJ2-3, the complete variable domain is DTGVSQNPRHKITKRGQNVTFRCDPISEHNRLYWYRQTLGQGPEFLTYFQNEAQLEKSRLLSDRFSAERPKGSFSTLEIQRTEQGDSAMYLCASSVRLGTDTQYFGPGTRLTVL.

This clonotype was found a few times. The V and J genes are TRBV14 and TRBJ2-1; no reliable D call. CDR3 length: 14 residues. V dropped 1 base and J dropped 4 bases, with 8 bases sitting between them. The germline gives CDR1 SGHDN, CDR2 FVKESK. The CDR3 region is CASSQVDSYNEQFF. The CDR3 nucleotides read TGTGCCAGCAGCCAAGTTGACTCTTACAATGAGCAGTTCTTC.

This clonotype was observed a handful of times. The CDR3 here is CASSLLGGNQPQHF. The CDR3 DNA reads as TGTGCCAGCAGTTTATTGGGGGGCAATCAGCCCCAGCATTTT. The chain employs TRBV27 and TRBJ1-5, with a possible D match to TRBD1 (5 bases). The CDR3 runs to 14 residues. Trimming removed 1 base at V and 2 bases at J, with 6 bases between. Germline-derived CDR1 and CDR2 are MNHEY and SMNVEV (reference sequence).

In DNA form, the CDR3 reads TGTGCCAGCAGTGAAGGCGCCTGGACTTACTACGAGCAGTACTTC. Residues: CASSEGAWTYYEQYF. The chain recombines TRBV25-1 with TRBJ2-7; the D gene is possibly TRBD2 (5 bases). CDR3 length equals 15 residues. Deletions cut 2 bases from V and 3 bases from J, with 14 bases between. CDR1 and CDR2 (germline): MGHDK, SYGVNS.

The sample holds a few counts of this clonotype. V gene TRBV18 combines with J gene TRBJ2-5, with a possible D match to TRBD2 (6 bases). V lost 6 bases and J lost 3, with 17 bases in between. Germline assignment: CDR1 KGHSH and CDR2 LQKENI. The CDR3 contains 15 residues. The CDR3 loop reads CASSLHKGGEETQYF. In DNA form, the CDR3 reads TGTGCCAGCTCCCTCCATAAGGGAGGAGAAGAGACCCAGTACTTC.

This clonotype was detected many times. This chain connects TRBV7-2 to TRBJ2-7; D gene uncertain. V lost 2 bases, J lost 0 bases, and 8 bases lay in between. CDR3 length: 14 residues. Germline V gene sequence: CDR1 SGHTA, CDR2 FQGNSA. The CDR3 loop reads CASSLLHSSYEQYF. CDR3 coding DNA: TGTGCCAGCAGCTTACTTCACTCCTCCTACGAGCAGTACTTC.

CDR3 bases: TGTGCCACCAGCAAGGGGACAGACTACAATGAGCAGTTCTTC. Translated: CATSKGTDYNEQFF. This chain connects TRBV15 to TRBJ2-1, with 7 bases that match TRBD1. The CDR3 has 14 residues. Germline trimming cut 4 bases from V and 3 bases from J; bases unmatched to any gene: 3. Per germline, CDR1 LNHNV and CDR2 YYDKDF (reference sequence).

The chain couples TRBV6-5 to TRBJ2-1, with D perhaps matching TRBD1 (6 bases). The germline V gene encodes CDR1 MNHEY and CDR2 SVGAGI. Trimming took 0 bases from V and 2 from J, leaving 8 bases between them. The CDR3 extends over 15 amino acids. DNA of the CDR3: TGTGCCAGCAGTTACTCGGGGACACCCTACAATGAGCAGTTCTTC. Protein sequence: CASSYSGTPYNEQFF.

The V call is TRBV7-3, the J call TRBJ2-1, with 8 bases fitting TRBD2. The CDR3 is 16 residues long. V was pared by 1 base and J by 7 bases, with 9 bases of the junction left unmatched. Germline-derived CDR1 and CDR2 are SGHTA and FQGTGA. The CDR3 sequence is CASSLNSAGGFNEQFF. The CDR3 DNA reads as TGTGCCAGCAGCTTAAACTCTGCGGGAGGTTTTAATGAGCAGTTCTTC.

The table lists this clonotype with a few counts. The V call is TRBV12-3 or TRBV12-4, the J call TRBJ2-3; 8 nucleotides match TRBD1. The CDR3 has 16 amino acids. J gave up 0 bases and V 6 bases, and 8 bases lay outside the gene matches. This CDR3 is CASSFGQGGSTDTQYF. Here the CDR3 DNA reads TGTGCCAGCAGCTTCGGACAGGGTGGAAGCACAGATACGCAGTATTTT.

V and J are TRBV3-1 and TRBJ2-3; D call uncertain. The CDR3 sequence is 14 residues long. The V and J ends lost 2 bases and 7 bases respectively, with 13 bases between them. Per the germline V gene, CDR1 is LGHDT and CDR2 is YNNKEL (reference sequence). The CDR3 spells CASSQRGSRHTQYF. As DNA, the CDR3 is TGTGCCAGCAGCCAACGTGGTAGTCGCCATACGCAGTATTTT.

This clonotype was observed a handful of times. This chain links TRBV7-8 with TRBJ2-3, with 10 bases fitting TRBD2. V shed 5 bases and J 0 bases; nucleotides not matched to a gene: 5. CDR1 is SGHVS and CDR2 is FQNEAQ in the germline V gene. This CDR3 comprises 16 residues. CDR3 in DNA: TGTGCCAGCAGCATTTCGACTAGCGGGAGCACAGATACGCAGTATTTT. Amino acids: CASSISTSGSTDTQYF.

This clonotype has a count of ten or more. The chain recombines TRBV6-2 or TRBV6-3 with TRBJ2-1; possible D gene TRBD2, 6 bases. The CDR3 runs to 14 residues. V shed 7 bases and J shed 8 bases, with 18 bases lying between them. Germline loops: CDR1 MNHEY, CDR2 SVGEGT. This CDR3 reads CASTPGLGGHEQFF. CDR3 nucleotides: TGTGCCAGCACCCCGGGACTGGGCGGCCATGAGCAGTTCTTC.

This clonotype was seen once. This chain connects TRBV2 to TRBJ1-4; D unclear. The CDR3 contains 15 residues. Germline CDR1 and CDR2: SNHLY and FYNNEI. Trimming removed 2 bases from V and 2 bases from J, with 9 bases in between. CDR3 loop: CASSENSGTNEKLFF. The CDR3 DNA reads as TGTGCCAGCAGTGAAAATTCGGGCACTAATGAAAAACTGTTTTTT.

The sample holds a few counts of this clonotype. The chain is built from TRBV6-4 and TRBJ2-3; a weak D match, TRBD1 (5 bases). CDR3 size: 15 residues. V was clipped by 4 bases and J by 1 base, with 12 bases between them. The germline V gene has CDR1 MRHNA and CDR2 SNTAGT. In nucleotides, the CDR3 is TGTGCCAGCAGTGTCGTAGGCAGGGGCACAGATACGCAGTATTTT. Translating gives CASSVVGRGTDTQYF.